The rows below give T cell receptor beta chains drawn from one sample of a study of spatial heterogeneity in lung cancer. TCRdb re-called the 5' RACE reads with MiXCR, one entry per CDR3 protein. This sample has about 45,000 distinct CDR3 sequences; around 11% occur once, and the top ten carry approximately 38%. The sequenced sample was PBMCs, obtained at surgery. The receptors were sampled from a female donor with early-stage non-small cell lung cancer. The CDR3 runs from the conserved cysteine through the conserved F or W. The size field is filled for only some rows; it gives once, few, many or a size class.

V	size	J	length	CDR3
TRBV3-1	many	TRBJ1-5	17	CASSPSSTGRSNQPQHF
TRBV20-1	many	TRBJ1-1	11	CSARDGVGAFF
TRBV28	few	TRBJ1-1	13	CASRTEMNTEAFF
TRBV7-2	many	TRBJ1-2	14	CASSLIPGSSGYTF
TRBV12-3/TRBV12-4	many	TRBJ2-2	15	CASSLGQGLTGELFF
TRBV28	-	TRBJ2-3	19	CASSYVLAGASSTHRSQYF
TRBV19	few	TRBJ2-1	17	CASSIVPAFRNDNEQFF
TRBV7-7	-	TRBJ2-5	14	CASSPGQGDETQYF
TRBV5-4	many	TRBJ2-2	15	CASTLGPLNTGELFF
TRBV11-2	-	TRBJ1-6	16	CASSRDRLLYNSPLHF
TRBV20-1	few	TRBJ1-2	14	CSARDQGGLSGYTF
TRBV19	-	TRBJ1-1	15	CASSVDRAQNTEAFF
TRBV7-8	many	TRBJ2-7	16	CASSPYRLAGDYEQYF
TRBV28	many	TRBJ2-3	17	CASSWGLAGGETDTQYF
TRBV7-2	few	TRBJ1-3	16	CASSFRGVHSGNTIYF
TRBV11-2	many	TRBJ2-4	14	CASSSRLAKNIQYF
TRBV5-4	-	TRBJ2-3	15	CASSLRRQGTDTQYF